This entry describes one TCR beta chain. Seattle patients were enrolled during active infection and followed longitudinally. Only in-frame clones appear in the TCRdb table, and some are missing; sequencing was by immunoSEQ multiplex PCR. The data hold roughly 42,000 clones, with 90% to 95% observed a single time. This sample is part of a study of blood T cell repertoires in COVID-19. Background on the study: Samples came from the United States, Italy and Spain, spanning acute and convalescent COVID-19. In each case, the material was cDNA or gDNA derived from T cells, B-cell-depleted T cells, or PBMCs.

Specimen: peripheral blood. The TCR sequence derives from a man aged 50 to 60 with COVID-19, enrolled during active disease.

The CDR3 region has the DNA TGCGCCAGCAGCTTGCTTGGGGGCGAGGACACTGAAGCTTTCTTT. Its translation: CASSLLGGEDTEAFF. The rearrangement links TRBV5-1 to TRBJ1-1; a weak D match, TRBD1 (6 bases). Germline values: CDR1 SGHRS, CDR2 YFSETQ. The CDR3 totals 15 residues. The V end was cut by 1 base, the J end by 3 bases, with 13 bases between.